Listed here are 14 T cell receptor beta chains from one sample, sequenced in a study of beta chain features in type 1 diabetes. The antigens of these receptors remain unknown. Study-wide findings and caveats: TCRB CDR3s from Type 1 diabetes patients were moderately but significantly shorter in all four CD4+ subsets.

All of the isolated RNA was reverse transcribed, so expressed TCRB transcripts were sequenced. Only in-frame clones appear in the TCRdb table, and some are missing; sequencing was by immunoSEQ multiplex PCR. The repertoire has fewer than 300,000 clones, roughly 20% of them found once; the top ten carry roughly 0.028%. The source material was naive CD4+ T cells from blood. These receptors originate from a woman in her forties with type 1 diabetes.

The J gene is TRBJ1-1, the V gene TRBV7-9; D unresolved. CDR1 and CDR2 (germline): SEHNR, FQNEAQ (reference sequence). The CDR3 extends over 13 amino acids. V was cut by 4 bases and J by 1 base, with 7 bases left in between. This CDR3 reads CASSSTGNTEAFF. CDR3 DNA: TGTGCCAGCAGCTCAACCGGGAACACTGAAGCTTTCTTT.

V gene TRBV4-3 combines with J gene TRBJ2-3; D is ambiguous. The CDR3 contains 15 residues. Germline V gene lookup returns CDR1 LGHNA and CDR2 YSLEER. Trimming took 0 bases from V and 4 from J, leaving 11 bases between them. The CDR3 spells CASSQEWAGADTQYF. CDR3 nucleotides: TGCGCCAGCAGCCAAGAGTGGGCCGGCGCAGATACGCAGTATTTT.

There are a few counts of this clone. This rearrangement joins TRBV30 to TRBJ1-1; D may be TRBD1 (5 bases). V lost 7 bases to trimming and J lost 1 base, with 13 bases between them. The length of the CDR3 is 13 residues. Germline V CDR1 and CDR2: GTSNPN, SVGIG (reference sequence). CDR3 loop: CASGRQGNTEAFF. CDR3 in DNA: TGTGCCTCCGGGAGGCAGGGGAACACTGAAGCTTTCTTT.

The chain carries TRBV19 and TRBJ1-4; D ambiguous. The V gene's germline CDR1 is LNHDA and CDR2 SQIVND (reference sequence). The CDR3 has 14 residues. With 3 bases removed from V and 6 bases from J, the gap between germline ends came to 11 bases. The CDR3 DNA reads as TGTGCCAGTAGTATGTACGTGCAGGATGAAAAACTGTTTTTT. This encodes CASSMYVQDEKLFF.

The chain combines TRBV7-2 with TRBJ1-5; D unclear. The CDR3 is made up of 13 amino acids. Trimming took off 8 bases at V and 3 bases at J, with 11 bases between the two ends. Germline V gives CDR1 SGHTA, CDR2 FQGNSA. This CDR3 reads CASSPSSNQPQHF. The DNA of the CDR3 is TGTGCCAGCTCCCCCAGTTCCAATCAGCCCCAGCATTTT. Full variable domain (rest looked up from reference TRBV7-2 and TRBJ1-5): GAGVSQSPSNKVTEKGKDVELRCDPISGHTALYWYRQSLGQGLEFLIYFQGNSAPDKSGLPSDRFSAERTGGSVSTLTIQRTQQEDSAVYLCASSPSSNQPQHFGDGTRLSIL.

The chain recombines TRBV6-5 with TRBJ1-6; D possibly corresponds to TRBD1 (5 bases). The CDR3 loop spans 14 amino acids. V was trimmed by 2 bases and J by 18 bases, leaving 20 bases between them. The germline V gene encodes CDR1 MNHEY and CDR2 SVGAGI. The CDR3 loop reads CASSYRSASGEPHF. The CDR3 coding sequence is TGTGCCAGCAGTTACCGATCCGCCTCGGGGGAACCCCACTTT.

This chain uses TRBV28 with TRBJ2-3, with 9 bases lining up with TRBD1. Germline CDR1 is MDHEN and CDR2 is SYDVKM. After removal of 7 bases from V and 2 bases from J, the junction contained 7 bases not matched to a gene. This CDR3 spans 15 amino acids. The CDR3 nucleotides read TGTGCCAGCACCCCCACAGGGGGCCCCACAGATACGCAGTATTTT. Translated, it gives CASTPTGGPTDTQYF. The full variable domain, completed using reference TRBV28 and TRBJ2-3, is DVKVTQSSRYLVKRTGEKVFLECVQDMDHENMFWYRQDPGLGLRLIYFSYDVKMKEKGDIPEGYSVSREKKERFSLILESASTNQTSMYLCASTPTGGPTDTQYFGPGTRLTVL.

The chain is built from TRBV11-3 and TRBJ2-1, with 7 bases fitting TRBD2. CDR1 and CDR2 (germline): SGHNT, YENEEA. The CDR3 covers 16 residues. V dropped 1 base and J dropped 5; count of bases not matched to a gene: 8. The CDR3 here is CASSLGGLAAHNEQFF. In DNA, the CDR3 is TGTGCCAGCAGCTTAGGAGGGCTAGCGGCCCACAATGAGCAGTTCTTC. Combining the CDR3 with reference TRBV11-3 and TRBJ2-1 gives the whole variable domain EAGVVQSPRYKIIEKKQPVAFWCNPISGHNTLYWYLQNLGQGPELLIRYENEEAVDDSQLPKDRFSAERLKGVDSTLKIQPAELGDSAVYLCASSLGGLAAHNEQFFGPGTRLTVL.

J is TRBJ2-5 and V is TRBV11-2, with 9 bases fitting TRBD1. V shed 5 bases, J shed 7 bases, and the junction held 11 bases outside the gene matches. The CDR3 runs to 15 residues. Germline lookup yields CDR1 SGHAT and CDR2 FQNNGV. The CDR3, as DNA: TGTGCCAGCAGCACCGGGACAGGGCCTTGGGGGACCCAGTACTTC. This gives the protein CASSTGTGPWGTQYF.

The chain joins TRBV9 to TRBJ2-2; a possible D gene is TRBD1 (5 bases). This CDR3 region has 15 residues. Germline values: CDR1 SGDLS, CDR2 YYNGEE. V lost 0 bases to trimming and J lost 6 bases, with 12 bases between them. Here the CDR3 reads CASSVGGRSSGELFF. The CDR3 nucleotides read TGTGCCAGCAGCGTAGGGGGCCGTTCGTCCGGGGAGCTGTTTTTT. The complete variable domain, with remaining parts taken from reference TRBV9 and TRBJ2-2, reads DSGVTQTPKHLITATGQRVTLRCSPRSGDLSVYWYQQSLDQGLQFLIQYYNGEERAKGNILERFSAQQFPDLHSELNLSSLELGDSALYFCASSVGGRSSGELFFGEGSRLTVL.

V and J are TRBV9 and TRBJ1-1; D is possibly TRBD1 (6 bases). Looked up from germline, CDR1 is SGDLS and CDR2 is YYNGEE. V was shortened by 0 bases and J by 1 base, with 10 bases between the two germline ends. This CDR3 region has 15 residues. The CDR3 loop reads CASSVVGTSNTEAFF. In DNA form, the CDR3 reads TGTGCCAGCAGCGTAGTCGGGACATCGAACACTGAAGCTTTCTTT.

The sample holds a few counts of this clone. The chain uses TRBV30 and TRBJ1-3; possibly TRBD1 for D (5 bases). The CDR3 sequence is 13 residues long. CDR1 is GTSNPN and CDR2 is SVGIG in the germline V gene (reference sequence). V was shortened by 3 bases and J by 7 bases, with 13 bases between the two germline ends. CDR3 coding DNA: TGTGCCTGGAGCCCCGGGGGGTGGAACACCATATATTTT. Amino acids: CAWSPGGWNTIYF.

V and J are TRBV18 and TRBJ2-1, with D unresolved. CDR3 length: 13 residues. V lost 5 bases and J 3 bases, leaving 8 bases between the germline ends. Germline V gene data show CDR1 as KGHSH and CDR2 as LQKENI. The CDR3 nucleotides read TGTGCCAGCTCAGGCATGATCTACAATGAGCAGTTCTTC. It encodes CASSGMIYNEQFF.

This clone has only a few counts. The rearrangement uses TRBV7-9 and TRBJ2-3, with a tentative D call TRBD1 (7 bases). Trimming pared 7 bases from V and 5 bases from J, leaving 16 bases between. From germline, CDR1 is SEHNR and CDR2 FQNEAQ (reference sequence). The length of the CDR3 is 14 residues. Written as DNA, the CDR3 is TGTGCCAGCACCCTATTCAGGGGGGAAGATACGCAGTATTTT. This encodes CASTLFRGEDTQYF.